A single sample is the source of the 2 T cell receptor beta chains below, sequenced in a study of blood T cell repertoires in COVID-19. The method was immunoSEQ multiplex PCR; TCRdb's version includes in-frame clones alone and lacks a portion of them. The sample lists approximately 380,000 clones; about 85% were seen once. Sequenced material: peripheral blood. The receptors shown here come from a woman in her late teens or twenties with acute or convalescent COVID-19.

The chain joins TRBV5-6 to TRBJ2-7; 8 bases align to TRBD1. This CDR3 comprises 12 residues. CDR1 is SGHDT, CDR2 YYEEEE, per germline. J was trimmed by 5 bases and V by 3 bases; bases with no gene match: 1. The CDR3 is CASSSTGDEQYF. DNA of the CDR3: TGTGCCAGCAGCTCGACAGGGGACGAGCAGTACTTC.

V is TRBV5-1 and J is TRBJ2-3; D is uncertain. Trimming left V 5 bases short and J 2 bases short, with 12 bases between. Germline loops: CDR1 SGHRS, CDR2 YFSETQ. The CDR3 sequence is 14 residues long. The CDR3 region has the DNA TGCGCCAGCAGTACACAGTCTCACACAGATACGCAGTATTTT. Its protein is CASSTQSHTDTQYF.